The T cell receptor beta chain under discussion was sequenced for a study of siplizumab effects on memory and regulatory T cells. Study-wide points: Both greater diversity than memory cells and a major contribution to the alloresponse seemed to characterize naive T cells.

Profiled with immunoSEQ multiplex PCR; TCRdb holds only in-frame clones, not every one. The table has tens of thousands of clones, roughly 83% seen once. In the case of this clone: Its antigen is still unknown.

This receptor was taken from a human donor in good health. The sequenced sample was memory CD4+ T cells sorted from blood.

CDR3 sequence (DNA): TGCGCCAGCAGCTCTTCCGGACAGGGACTTTCACCCCTCCACTTT. Encoded protein: CASSSSGQGLSPLHF. This chain connects TRBV5-1 to TRBJ1-6; 8 nucleotides align to TRBD1. Germline V gene lookup returns CDR1 SGHRS and CDR2 YFSETQ. The CDR3 contains 15 residues. V dropped 3 bases and J dropped 9; count of bases not matched to a gene: 8.